Sequencing of this T cell receptor (beta chain) was carried out in a study of T cell responses to AZD1222 COVID-19 vaccine. Study in general: Doses given second, at about 4 or about 12 weeks, were pooled. Study results and limitations: The reported proportion of spike-specific TCRs targeting unmutated variant regions was nearly half. Samples come after the peak T cell response, not at day 14. Compared with day 0, the breadth and depth of the Spike-specific TCR repertoire rose significantly after two doses of AZD1222.

The CDR3 is 15 amino acids. Trimming left V 3 bases short and J 4 bases short, with 13 bases between. Per germline, CDR1 LNHDA and CDR2 SQIVND (reference sequence). With regard to this clone: What it binds is not known.

This table comes from immunoSEQ multiplex PCR, and its TCRdb copy is limited to in-frame clones, with some not included. The sample shows 200,000 to 300,000 clones, approximately 95% of them seen only once. Material: peripheral blood, obtained on day 0 of AZD1222 vaccination. This receptor was obtained from an adult in good health. The chain combines TRBV19 with TRBJ1-5; D possibly corresponds to TRBD1 (6 bases). CDR3 region: CASSMGLQGNQPQHF. Here the CDR3 DNA reads TGTGCCAGTAGTATGGGACTACAGGGAAATCAGCCCCAGCATTTT.